Below are 3 T cell receptor beta chains sequenced from a single sample in a study of T cells in Graves' hyperthyroidism and ophthalmopathy. RNA transcripts were the template for amplifying TCR beta CDR3 regions. The TCR CDR3 was amplified in a first-round RT-PCR using the HTBI primer set. TCRdb ran MiXCR on the multiplex PCR reads and lists one entry per CDR3 protein. The sample carries about 360,000 distinct CDR3 sequences, more than 15% recorded once. Sequencing was done on a sample of blood. These TCRs come from a woman younger than 35 with Graves' hyperthyroidism that later progressed to Graves' ophthalmopathy.

In this sample, this clonotype turned up many times. V and J are TRBV20-1 and TRBJ2-5, with D perhaps given as TRBD1 or TRBD2 (6 bases each). CDR3 length: 14 residues. Germline V lookup: CDR1 DFQATT, CDR2 SNEGSKA (reference sequence). Trimming removed 5 bases from V and 4 bases from J, with 17 bases in between. The CDR3 loop reads CSARRGLGGETQYF. The CDR3, as DNA: TGCAGTGCTCGACGGGGGCTAGGCGGAGAGACCCAGTACTTC.

This clonotype appeared many times. The chain recombines TRBV2 with TRBJ2-3; D remains ambiguous. CDR3 length: 15 amino acids. Trimming removed 2 bases at V and 8 bases at J, with 17 bases between. Germline V gives CDR1 SNHLY, CDR2 FYNNEI. The CDR3 sequence is CASSERADGGGTQYF. In nucleotides, the CDR3 is TGTGCCAGCAGTGAAAGGGCGGACGGTGGTGGTACGCAGTATTTT.

This clonotype was recorded many times. This rearrangement joins TRBV2 to TRBJ1-5; D is perhaps TRBD1 (5 bases). V lost 2 bases, J lost 2 bases, and 7 bases lay in between. This CDR3 region has 14 residues. Germline lookup yields CDR1 SNHLY and CDR2 FYNNEI. CDR3 region: CASSEFRGNQPQHF. CDR3 nucleotide sequence: TGTGCCAGCAGTGAATTCAGGGGCAATCAGCCCCAGCATTTT.